This T cell receptor beta chain came from a study of blood T cell repertoires in COVID-19. About the study: Acute-phase and convalescent COVID-19 samples originated in the United States, Italy and Spain. In each case, the material was cDNA or gDNA derived from T cells, B-cell-depleted T cells, or PBMCs.

Trimming cost V 4 bases and J 2 bases; bases outside gene matches: 4. CDR3 size: 14 residues. CDR1 and CDR2 from the germline V gene are SNHLY and FYNNEI. Seattle cases were enrolled at active infection and followed longitudinally. Per the study methods: Reference gene primer amplification yielded estimated nucleated cell counts. Some clones are missing from TCRdb's copy, which holds only in-frame ones; the method was immunoSEQ multiplex PCR. For V, J and clone size, that table is used; D and trimming come from the DNA. Among around 310,000 clones listed, 85% to 90% were seen once. This receptor was obtained from a woman aged 35 to 49 with COVID-19, enrolled during active disease. The chain is built from TRBV2 and TRBJ2-7; 8 nucleotides align to TRBD1. Input material: peripheral blood. CDR3 protein: CASSVETGAYEQYF. The CDR3 DNA sequence: TGTGCCAGCAGTGTGGAGACAGGGGCCTACGAGCAGTACTTC.